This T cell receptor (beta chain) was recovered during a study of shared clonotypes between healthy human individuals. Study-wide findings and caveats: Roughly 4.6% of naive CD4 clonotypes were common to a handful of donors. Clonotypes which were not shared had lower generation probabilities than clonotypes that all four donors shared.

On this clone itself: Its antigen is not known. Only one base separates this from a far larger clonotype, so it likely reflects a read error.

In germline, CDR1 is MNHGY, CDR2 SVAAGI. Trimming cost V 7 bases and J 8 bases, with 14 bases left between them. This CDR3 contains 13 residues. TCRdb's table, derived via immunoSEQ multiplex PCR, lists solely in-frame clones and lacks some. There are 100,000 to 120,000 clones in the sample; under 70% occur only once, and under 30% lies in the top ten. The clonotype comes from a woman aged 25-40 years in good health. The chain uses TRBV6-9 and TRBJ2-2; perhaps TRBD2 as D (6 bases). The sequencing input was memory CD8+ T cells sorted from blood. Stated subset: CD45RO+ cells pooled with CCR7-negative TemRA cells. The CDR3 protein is CASTPGETGELFF. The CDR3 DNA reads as TGTGCCAGCACCCCGGGGGAGACTGGGGAGCTGTTTTTT.